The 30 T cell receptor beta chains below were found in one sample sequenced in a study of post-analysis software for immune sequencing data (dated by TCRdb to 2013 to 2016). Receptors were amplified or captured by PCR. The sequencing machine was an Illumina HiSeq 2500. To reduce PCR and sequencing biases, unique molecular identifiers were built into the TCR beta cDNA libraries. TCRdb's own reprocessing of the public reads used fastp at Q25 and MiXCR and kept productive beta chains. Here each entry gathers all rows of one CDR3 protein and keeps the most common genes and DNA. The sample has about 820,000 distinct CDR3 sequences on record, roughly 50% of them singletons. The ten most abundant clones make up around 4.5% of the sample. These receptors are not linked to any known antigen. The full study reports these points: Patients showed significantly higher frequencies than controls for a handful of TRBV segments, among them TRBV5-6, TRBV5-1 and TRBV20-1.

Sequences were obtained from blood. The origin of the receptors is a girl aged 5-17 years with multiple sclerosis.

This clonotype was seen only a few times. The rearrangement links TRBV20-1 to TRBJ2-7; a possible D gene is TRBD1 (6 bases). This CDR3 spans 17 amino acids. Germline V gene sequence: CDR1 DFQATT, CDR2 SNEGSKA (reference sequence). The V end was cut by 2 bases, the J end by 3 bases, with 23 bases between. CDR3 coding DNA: TGCAGTGCTAGACGATCGAACAGGGTTGGGACCTACTACGAGCAGTACTTC. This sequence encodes CSARRSNRVGTYYEQYF.

CDR3 protein: CASTPGLANYEQYF. The CDR3 DNA reads as TGCGCCAGCACTCCGGGACTAGCTAACTACGAGCAGTACTTC. The chain employs TRBV4-1 and TRBJ2-7; TRBD2 aligns across 9 bases. The CDR3 totals 14 residues. Germline trimming cut 7 bases from V and 3 bases from J; bases unmatched to any gene: 7. Germline V lookup: CDR1 MGHRA, CDR2 YSYEKL.

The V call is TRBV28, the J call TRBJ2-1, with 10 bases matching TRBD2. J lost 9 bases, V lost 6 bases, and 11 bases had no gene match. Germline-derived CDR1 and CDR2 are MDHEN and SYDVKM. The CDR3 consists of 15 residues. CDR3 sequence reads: CASSPTMVAGGEQFF. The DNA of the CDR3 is TGTGCCAGCAGCCCCACGATGGTAGCGGGGGGTGAGCAGTTCTTC.

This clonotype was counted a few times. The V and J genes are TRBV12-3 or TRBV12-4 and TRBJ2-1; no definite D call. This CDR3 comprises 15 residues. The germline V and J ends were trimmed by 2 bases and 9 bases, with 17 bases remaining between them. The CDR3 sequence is CASSLFGVATGEQFF. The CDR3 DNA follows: TGTGCCAGCAGTTTATTTGGGGTGGCGACGGGTGAGCAGTTCTTC.

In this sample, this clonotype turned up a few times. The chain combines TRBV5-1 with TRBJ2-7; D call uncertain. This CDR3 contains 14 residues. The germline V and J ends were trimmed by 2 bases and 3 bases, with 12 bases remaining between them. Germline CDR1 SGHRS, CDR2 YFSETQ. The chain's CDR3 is CASSLGRTFYEQYF. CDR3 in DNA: TGCGCCAGCAGCTTAGGACGGACCTTCTACGAGCAGTACTTC.

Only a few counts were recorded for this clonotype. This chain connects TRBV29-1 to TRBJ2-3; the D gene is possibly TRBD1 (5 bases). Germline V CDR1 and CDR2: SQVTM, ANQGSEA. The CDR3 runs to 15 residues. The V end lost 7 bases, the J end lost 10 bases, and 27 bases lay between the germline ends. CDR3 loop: CSGVQDATGSVAQYF. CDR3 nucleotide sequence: TGCAGCGGGGTACAGGACGCCACTGGGTCTGTTGCGCAGTATTTT.

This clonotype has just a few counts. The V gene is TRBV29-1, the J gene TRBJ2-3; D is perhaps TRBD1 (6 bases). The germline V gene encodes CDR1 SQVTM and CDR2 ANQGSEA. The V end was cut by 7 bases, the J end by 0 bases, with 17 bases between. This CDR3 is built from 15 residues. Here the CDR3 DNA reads TGCAGCGCCCGTCGACAGGCCTCTAGCACAGATACGCAGTATTTT. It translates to CSARRQASSTDTQYF.

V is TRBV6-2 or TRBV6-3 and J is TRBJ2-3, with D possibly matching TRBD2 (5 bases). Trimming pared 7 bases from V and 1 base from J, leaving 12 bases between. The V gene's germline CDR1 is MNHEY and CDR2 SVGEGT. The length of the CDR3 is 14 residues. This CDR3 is CASTATGGTDTQYF. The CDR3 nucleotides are TGTGCCAGCACCGCAACCGGGGGCACAGATACGCAGTATTTT.

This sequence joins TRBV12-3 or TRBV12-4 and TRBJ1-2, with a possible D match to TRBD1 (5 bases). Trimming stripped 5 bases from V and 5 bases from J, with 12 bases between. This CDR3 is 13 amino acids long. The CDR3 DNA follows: TGTGCCAGCAGTCGAGGGGTCCTATATGGCTACACCTTC. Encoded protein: CASSRGVLYGYTF.

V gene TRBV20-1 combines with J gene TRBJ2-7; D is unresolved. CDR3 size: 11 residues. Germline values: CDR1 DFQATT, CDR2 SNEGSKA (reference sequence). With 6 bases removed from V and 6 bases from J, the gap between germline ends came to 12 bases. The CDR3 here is CSAADPSEQYF. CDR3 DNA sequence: TGCAGTGCGGCGGACCCTTCCGAGCAGTACTTC.

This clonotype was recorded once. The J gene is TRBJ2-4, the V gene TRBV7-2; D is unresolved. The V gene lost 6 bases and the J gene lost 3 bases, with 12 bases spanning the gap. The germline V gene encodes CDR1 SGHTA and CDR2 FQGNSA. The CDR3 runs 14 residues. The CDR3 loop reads CASSSRHLKNIQYF. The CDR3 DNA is TGTGCCAGCAGTTCCAGACACCTCAAAAACATTCAGTACTTC.

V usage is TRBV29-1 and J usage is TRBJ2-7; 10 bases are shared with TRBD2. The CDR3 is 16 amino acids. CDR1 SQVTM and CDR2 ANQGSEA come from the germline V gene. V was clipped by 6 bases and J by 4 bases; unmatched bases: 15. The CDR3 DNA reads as TGCAGCGTGCTCTTAGCGGGAGGACAACCCTGGTACGAGCAGTACTTC. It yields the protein CSVLLAGGQPWYEQYF.

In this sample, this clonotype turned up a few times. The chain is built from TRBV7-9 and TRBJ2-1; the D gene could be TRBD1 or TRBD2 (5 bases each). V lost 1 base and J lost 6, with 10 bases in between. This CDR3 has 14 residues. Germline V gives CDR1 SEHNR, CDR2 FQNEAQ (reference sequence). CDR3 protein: CASSLVAGSNEQFF. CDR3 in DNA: TGTGCCAGCAGCTTAGTTGCAGGGAGCAATGAGCAGTTCTTC.

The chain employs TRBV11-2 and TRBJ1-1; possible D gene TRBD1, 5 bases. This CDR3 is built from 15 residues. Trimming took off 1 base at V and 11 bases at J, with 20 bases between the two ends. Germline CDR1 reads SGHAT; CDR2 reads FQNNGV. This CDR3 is CASSLGRTTLGRAFF. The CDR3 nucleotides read TGTGCCAGCAGCTTAGGAAGGACAACTTTGGGCCGGGCTTTCTTT.

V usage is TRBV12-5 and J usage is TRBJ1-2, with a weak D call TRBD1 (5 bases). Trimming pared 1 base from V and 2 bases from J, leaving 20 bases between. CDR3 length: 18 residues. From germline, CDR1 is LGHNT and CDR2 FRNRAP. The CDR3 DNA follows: TGTGCTAGTGGTTTGGCCCTCAGGGTTGGAGGGCAAAACTATGGCTACACCTTC. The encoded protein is CASGLALRVGGQNYGYTF.

The CDR3 DNA follows: TGTGCCAGCGATAAGACTAGCGCAAGGACCGGGGAGCTGTTTTTT. Its translation: CASDKTSARTGELFF. The rearrangement joins TRBV6-1 to TRBJ2-2; 8 bases match TRBD2. Germline V gives CDR1 MNHNS, CDR2 SASEGT. V trimming: 8 bases; J trimming: 5 bases; junction bases outside the gene matches: 10. This CDR3 has 15 amino acids.

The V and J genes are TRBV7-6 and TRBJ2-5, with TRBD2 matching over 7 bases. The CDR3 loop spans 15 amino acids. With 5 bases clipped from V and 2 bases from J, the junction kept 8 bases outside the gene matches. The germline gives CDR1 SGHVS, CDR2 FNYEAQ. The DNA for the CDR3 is TGTGCCAGCAGCCTAGAAGGGACTACACAAGAGACCCAGTACTTC. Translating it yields CASSLEGTTQETQYF. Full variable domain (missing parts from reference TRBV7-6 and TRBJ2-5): GAGVSQSPRYKVTKRGQDVALRCDPISGHVSLYWYRQALGQGPEFLTYFNYEAQQDKSGLPNDRFSAERPEGSISTLTIQRTEQRDSAMYRCASSLEGTTQETQYFGPGTRLLVL.

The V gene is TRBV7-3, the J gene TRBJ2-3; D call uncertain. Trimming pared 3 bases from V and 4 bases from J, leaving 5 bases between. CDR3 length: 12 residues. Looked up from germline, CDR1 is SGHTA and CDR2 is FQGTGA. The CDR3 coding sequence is TGTGCCAGCAGCTTCGAGCCAGATACGCAGTATTTT. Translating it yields CASSFEPDTQYF.

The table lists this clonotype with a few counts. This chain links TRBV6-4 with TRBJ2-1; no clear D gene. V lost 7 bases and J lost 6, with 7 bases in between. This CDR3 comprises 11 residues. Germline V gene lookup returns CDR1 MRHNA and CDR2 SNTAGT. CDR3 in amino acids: CASTNGNEQFF. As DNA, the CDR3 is TGTGCCAGCACCAACGGCAATGAGCAGTTCTTC.

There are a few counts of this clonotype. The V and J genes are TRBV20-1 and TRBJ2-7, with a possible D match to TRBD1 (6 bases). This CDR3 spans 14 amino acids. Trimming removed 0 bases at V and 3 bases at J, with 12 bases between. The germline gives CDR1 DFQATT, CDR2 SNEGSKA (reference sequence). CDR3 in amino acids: CSARDGTNFYEQYF. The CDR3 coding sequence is TGCAGTGCTAGAGATGGGACAAATTTCTACGAGCAGTACTTC.

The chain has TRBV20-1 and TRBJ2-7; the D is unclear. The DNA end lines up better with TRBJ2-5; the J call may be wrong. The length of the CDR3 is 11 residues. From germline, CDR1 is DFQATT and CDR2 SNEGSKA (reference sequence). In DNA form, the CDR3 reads TGCAGTGCTAGCCGGCAGGAGACCCAGTACTTC. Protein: CSASRQETQYF.

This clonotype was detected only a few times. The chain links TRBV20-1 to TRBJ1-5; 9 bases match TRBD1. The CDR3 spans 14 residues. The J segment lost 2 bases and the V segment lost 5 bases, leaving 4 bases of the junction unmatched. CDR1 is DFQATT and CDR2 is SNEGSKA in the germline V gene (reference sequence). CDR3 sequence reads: CSAPTGGGNQPQHF. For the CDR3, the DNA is TGCAGTGCTCCAACAGGGGGCGGCAATCAGCCCCAGCATTTT.

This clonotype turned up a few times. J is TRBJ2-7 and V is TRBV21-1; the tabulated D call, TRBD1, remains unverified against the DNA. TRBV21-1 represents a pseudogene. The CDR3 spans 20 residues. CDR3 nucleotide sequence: TGTGCCAGCAGCACAAAGCGGGACCGGAAGGTTTCGATGGACACCTACGAGCAGTACTTC. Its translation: CASSTKRDRKVSMDTYEQYF.

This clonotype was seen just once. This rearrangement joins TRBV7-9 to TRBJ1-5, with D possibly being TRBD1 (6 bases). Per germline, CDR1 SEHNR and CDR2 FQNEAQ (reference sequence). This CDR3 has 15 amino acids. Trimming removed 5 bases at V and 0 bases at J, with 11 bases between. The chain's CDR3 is CASSEGQNSNQPQHF. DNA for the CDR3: TGTGCCAGCAGCGAAGGACAGAATAGCAATCAGCCCCAGCATTTT.

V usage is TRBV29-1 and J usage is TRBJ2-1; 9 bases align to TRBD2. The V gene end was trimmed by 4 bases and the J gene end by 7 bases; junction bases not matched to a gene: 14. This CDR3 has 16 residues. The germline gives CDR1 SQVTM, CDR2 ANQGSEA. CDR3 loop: CSVGGVGSGSRNEQFF. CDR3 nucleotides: TGCAGCGTTGGGGGGGTCGGTAGCGGGAGTAGGAATGAGCAGTTCTTC.

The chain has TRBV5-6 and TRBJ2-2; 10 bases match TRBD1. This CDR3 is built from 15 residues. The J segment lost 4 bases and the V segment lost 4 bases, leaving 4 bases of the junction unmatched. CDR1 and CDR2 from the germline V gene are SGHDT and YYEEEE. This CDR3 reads CASSRDRGVTGELFF. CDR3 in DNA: TGTGCCAGCAGCCGGGACAGGGGCGTCACCGGGGAGCTGTTTTTT.

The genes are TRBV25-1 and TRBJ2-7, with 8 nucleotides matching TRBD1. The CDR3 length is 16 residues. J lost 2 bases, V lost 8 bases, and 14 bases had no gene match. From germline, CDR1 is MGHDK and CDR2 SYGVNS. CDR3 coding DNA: TGTGCCAGCTTACCCATAAGGACAGGGAGCACCTACGAGCAGTACTTC. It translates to CASLPIRTGSTYEQYF.

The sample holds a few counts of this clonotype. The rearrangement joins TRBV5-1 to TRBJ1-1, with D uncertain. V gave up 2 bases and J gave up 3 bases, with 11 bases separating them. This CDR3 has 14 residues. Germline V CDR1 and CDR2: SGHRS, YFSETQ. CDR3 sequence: CASSFEGGDTEAFF. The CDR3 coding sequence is TGCGCCAGCAGCTTCGAAGGAGGAGACACTGAAGCTTTCTTT.

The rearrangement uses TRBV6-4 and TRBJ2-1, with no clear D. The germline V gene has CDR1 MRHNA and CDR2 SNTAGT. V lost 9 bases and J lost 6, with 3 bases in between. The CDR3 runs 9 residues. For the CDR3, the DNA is TGTGCCAGGCGCAATGAGCAGTTCTTC. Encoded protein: CARRNEQFF.

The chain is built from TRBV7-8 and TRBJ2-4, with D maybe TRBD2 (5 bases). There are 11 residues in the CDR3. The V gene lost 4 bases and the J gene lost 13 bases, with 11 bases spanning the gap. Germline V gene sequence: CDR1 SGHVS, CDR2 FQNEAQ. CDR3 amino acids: CASSSATGQYF. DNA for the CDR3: TGTGCCAGCAGCTCGGCCACGGGGCAGTACTTC.